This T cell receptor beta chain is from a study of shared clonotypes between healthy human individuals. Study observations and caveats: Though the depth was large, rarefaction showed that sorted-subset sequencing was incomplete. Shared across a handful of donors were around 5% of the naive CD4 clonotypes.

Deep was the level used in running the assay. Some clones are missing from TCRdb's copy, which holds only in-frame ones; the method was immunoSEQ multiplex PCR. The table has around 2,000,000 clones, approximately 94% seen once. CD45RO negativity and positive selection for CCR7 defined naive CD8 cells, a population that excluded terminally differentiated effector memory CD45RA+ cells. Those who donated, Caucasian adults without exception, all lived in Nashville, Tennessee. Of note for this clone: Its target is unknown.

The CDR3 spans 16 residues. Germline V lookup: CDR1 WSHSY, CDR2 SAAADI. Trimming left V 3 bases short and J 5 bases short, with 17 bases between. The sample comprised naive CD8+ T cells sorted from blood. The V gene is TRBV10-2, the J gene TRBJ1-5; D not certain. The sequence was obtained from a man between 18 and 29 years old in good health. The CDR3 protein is CASSDLRRKGDQPQHF. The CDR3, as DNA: TGCGCCAGCAGTGACCTCCGTCGTAAAGGCGATCAGCCCCAGCATTTT.